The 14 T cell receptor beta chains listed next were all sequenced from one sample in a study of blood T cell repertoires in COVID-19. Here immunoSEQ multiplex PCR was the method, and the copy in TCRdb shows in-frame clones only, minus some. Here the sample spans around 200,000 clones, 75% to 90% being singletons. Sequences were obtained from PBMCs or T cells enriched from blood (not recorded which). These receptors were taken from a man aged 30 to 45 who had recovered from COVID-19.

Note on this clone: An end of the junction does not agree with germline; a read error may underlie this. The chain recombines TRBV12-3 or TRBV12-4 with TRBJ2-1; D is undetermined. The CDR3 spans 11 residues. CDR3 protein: CASSVASEQFF. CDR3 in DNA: TGTGCCAGCAGTGTAGCCTCTGAGCAGTTCTTC.

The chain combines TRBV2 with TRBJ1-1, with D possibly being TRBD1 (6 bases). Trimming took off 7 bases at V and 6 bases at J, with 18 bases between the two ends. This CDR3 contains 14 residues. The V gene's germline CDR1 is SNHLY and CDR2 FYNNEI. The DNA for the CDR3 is TGTGCCAGCAAGGGGGGGGTATCCGGGCCTGAAGCTTTCTTT. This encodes CASKGGVSGPEAFF.

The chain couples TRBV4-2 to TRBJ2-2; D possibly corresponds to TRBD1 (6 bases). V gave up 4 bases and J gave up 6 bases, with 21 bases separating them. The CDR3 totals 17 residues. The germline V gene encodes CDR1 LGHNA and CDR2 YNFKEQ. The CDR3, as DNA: TGTGCCAGCAGCCTACTACCGGGACAAATATATGCCGGGGAGCTGTTTTTT. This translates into CASSLLPGQIYAGELFF.

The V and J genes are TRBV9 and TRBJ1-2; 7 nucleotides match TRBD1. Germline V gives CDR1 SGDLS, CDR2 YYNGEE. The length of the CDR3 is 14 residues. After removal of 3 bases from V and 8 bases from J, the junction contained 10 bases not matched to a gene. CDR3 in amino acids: CASSGGTALMGYTF. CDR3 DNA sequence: TGTGCCAGCAGCGGTGGGACAGCTCTAATGGGCTACACCTTC. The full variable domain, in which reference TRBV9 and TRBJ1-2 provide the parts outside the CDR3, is DSGVTQTPKHLITATGQRVTLRCSPRSGDLSVYWYQQSLDQGLQFLIQYYNGEERAKGNILERFSAQQFPDLHSELNLSSLELGDSALYFCASSGGTALMGYTFGSGTRLTVV.

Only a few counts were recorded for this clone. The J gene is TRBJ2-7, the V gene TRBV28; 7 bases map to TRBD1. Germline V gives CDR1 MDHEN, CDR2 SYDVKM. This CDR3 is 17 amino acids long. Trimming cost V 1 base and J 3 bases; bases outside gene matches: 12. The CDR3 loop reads CASSLLTRQGRNYEQYF. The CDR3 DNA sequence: TGTGCCAGCAGTTTATTAACCAGACAGGGACGGAACTACGAGCAGTACTTC.

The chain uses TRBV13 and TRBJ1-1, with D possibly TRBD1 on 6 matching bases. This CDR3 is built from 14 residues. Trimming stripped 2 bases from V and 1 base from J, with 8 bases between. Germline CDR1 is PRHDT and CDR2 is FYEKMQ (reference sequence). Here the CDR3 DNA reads TGTGCCAGCAGCTTAACGACAGGGAACACTGAAGCTTTCTTT. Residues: CASSLTTGNTEAFF.

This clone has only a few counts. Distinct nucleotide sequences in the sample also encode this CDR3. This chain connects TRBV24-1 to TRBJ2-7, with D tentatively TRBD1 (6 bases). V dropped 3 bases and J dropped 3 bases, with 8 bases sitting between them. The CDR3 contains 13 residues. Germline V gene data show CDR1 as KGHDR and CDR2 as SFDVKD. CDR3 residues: CATSDPDSYEQYF. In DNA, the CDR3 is TGTGCCACCAGTGATCCGGACAGCTACGAGCAGTACTTC.

Here the CDR3 DNA reads TGTGCCAGCAGCGTAGATACAGGGGCTGGAAACACCATATATTTT. It encodes CASSVDTGAGNTIYF. This chain uses TRBV9 with TRBJ1-3, with TRBD1 matching 7 bases. V was clipped by 0 bases and J by 2 bases; unmatched bases: 2. Germline V gene lookup returns CDR1 SGDLS and CDR2 YYNGEE. The CDR3 spans 15 residues.

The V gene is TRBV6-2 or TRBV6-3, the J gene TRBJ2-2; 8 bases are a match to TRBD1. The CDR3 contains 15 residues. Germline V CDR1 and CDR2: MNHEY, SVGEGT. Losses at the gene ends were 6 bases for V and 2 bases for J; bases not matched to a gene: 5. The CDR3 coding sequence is TGTGCCAGCAGCCCCGGGACAGGTAACACCGGGGAGCTGTTTTTT. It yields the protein CASSPGTGNTGELFF.

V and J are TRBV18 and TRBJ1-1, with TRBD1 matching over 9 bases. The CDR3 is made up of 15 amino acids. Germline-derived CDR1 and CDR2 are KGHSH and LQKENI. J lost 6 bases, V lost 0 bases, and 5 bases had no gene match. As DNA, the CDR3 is TGTGCCAGCTCACCACCGAGGGACAGGGCTCCTGAAGCTTTCTTT. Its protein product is CASSPPRDRAPEAFF.

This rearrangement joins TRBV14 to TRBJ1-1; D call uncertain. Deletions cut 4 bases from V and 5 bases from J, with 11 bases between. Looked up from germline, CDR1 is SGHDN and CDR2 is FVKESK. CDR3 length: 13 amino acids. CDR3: CASSPYSGTEAFF. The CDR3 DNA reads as TGTGCCAGCAGCCCCTATTCGGGGACTGAAGCTTTCTTT.

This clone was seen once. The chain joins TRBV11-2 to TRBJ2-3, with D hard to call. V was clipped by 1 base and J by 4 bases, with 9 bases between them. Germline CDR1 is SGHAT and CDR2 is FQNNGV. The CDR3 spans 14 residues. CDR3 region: CASSLAALPDTQYF. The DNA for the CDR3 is TGTGCCAGCAGCTTAGCAGCGCTCCCAGATACGCAGTATTTT.

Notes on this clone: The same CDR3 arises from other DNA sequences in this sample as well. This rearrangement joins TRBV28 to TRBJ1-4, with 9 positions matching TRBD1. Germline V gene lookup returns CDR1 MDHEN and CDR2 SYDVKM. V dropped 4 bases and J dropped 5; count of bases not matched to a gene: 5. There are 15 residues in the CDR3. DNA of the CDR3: TGTGCCAGCAGTTCGCCGGGACAGGGAAATGAAAAACTGTTTTTT. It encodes CASSSPGQGNEKLFF.

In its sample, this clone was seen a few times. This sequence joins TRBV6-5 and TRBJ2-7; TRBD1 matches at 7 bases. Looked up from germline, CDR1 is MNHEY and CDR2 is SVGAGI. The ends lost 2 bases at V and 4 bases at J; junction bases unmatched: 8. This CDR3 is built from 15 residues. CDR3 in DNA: TGTGCCAGCAGTTACCGGGACAGCCTGGCGTACGAGCAGTACTTC. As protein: CASSYRDSLAYEQYF.